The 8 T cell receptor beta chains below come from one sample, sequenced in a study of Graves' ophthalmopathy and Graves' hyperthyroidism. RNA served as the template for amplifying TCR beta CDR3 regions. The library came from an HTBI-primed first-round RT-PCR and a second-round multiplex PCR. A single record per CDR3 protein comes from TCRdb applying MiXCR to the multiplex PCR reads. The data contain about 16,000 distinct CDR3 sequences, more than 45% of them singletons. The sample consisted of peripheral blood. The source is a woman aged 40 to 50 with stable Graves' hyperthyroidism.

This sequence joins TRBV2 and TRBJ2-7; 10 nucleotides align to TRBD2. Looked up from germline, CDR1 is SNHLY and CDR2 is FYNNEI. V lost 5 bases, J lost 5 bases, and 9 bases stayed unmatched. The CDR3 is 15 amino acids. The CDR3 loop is CASSLSSGSMNEQYF. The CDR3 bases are TGTGCCAGCAGTCTTTCTAGCGGGAGTATGAACGAGCAGTACTTC.

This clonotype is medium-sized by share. The CDR3 sequence: CASRGLEGGEQFF. The CDR3 DNA reads as TGCGCCAGCAGGGGGTTGGAGGGTGGTGAGCAGTTCTTC. The gene calls are TRBV10-1 and TRBJ2-1; D is possibly TRBD2 (6 bases). CDR3 length: 13 residues. Trimming took 6 bases from V and 9 from J, leaving 15 bases between them. Germline CDR1 and CDR2: WNHNN and SYGVQD (reference sequence).

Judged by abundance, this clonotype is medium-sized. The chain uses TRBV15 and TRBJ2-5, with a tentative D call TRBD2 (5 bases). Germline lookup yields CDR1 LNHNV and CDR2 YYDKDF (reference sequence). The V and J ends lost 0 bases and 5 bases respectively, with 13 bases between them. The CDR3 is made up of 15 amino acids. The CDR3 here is CATSRDRTRGETQYF. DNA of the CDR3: TGTGCCACCAGCAGAGATAGAACTAGAGGGGAGACCCAGTACTTC.

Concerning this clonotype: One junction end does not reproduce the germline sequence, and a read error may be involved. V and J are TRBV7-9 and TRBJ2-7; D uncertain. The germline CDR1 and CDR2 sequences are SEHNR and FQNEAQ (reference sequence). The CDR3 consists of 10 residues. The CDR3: CAILPYGQYF. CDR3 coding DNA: TGCGCCATCTTACCCTACGGGCAGTACTTC.

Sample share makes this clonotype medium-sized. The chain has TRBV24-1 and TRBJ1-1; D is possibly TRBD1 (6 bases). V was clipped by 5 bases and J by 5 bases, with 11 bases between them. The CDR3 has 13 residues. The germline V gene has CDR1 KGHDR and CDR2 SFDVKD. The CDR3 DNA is TGTGCCACCAGTGCTTGGGACAAGACTGAAGCTTTCTTT. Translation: CATSAWDKTEAFF.

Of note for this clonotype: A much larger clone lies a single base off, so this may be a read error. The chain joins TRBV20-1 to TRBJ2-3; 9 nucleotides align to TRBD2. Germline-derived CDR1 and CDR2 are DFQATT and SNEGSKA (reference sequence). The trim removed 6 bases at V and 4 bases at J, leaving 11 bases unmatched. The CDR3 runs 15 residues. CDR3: CSALEEAGGADTQYF. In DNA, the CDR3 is TGCAGTGCCCTAGAGGAGGCGGGAGGGGCAGATACGCAGTATTTT.

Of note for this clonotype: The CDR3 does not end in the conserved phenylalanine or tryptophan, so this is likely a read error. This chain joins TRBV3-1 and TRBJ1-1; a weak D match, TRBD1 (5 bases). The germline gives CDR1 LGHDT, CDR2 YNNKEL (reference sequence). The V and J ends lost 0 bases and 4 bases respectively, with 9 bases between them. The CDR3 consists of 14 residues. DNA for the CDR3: TGTGCCAGCAGCCAAGATGGGGGGGGCACTGAAGCTTTCTTG. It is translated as CASSQDGGGTEAFL.

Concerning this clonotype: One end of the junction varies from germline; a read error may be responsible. CDR3 bases: TGTGCCAGTCCCTCTATCGCACGCTACAATGAGCAGCTCTTC. As protein: CASPSIARYNEQLF. This chain uses TRBV19 with TRBJ2-1, with D uncertain. The CDR3 contains 14 residues. CDR1 and CDR2 (germline): LNHDA, SQIVND (reference sequence).